The T cell receptor beta chain described here comes from a study of beta chain features in type 1 diabetes. Germline CDR1 and CDR2: MNHEY and SVGAGI. The CDR3 has 15 residues. V lost 0 bases and J 1 base, leaving 9 bases between the germline ends. This clone was counted between two and nine times. As every portion of the isolated RNA was reverse transcribed, the sequencing read expressed TCRB transcripts. The method was immunoSEQ multiplex PCR; TCRdb's version includes in-frame clones alone and lacks a portion of them. The sample carries about 140,000 clones, about 7% recorded once. The J gene is TRBJ1-1, the V gene TRBV6-5; a possible D gene is TRBD1 (5 bases). The sequence was collected from a woman under 40 in good health. Sequenced input: central memory CD4+ T cells from blood. The CDR3 bases are TGTGCCAGCAGTTACTCTTACAGGAGGAACACTGAAGCTTTCTTT. Translating gives CASSYSYRRNTEAFF.